The 16 T cell receptor beta chains presented below share a single source sample, sequenced in a study of blood T cell repertoires in COVID-19. TCRdb's copy holds only in-frame clones and misses some; the assay was immunoSEQ multiplex PCR. The repertoire holds about 150,000 clones, with 80% as singletons. The sample was peripheral blood. The receptors here all came from a man aged 55 to 70 with acute or convalescent COVID-19.

The chain carries TRBV9 and TRBJ1-3; D unclear. This CDR3 has 15 residues. Trimming left V 0 bases short and J 0 bases short, with 7 bases between. Per germline, CDR1 SGDLS and CDR2 YYNGEE. The CDR3 sequence: CASSVGQASGNTIYF. For the CDR3, the DNA is TGTGCCAGCAGCGTAGGGCAGGCCTCTGGAAACACCATATATTTT.

This sequence joins TRBV19 and TRBJ1-2; TRBD1 aligns across 9 bases. There are 16 residues in the CDR3. Losses at the gene ends were 5 bases for V and 4 bases for J; bases not matched to a gene: 11. In germline, CDR1 is LNHDA, CDR2 SQIVND (reference sequence). The CDR3 DNA sequence: TGTGCCAGTAGTCGTGCGCCGGGACAGGGACCCTATGGCTACACCTTC. This codes for CASSRAPGQGPYGYTF.

This chain connects TRBV4-2 to TRBJ1-2, with a tentative D call TRBD1 (6 bases). Trimming removed 1 base at V and 1 base at J, with 7 bases between. Looked up from germline, CDR1 is LGHNA and CDR2 is YNFKEQ. This CDR3 region has 14 residues. The CDR3 protein is CASSQADSNYGYTF. CDR3 nucleotides: TGTGCCAGCAGCCAAGCGGACAGTAACTATGGCTACACCTTC.

This chain joins TRBV27 and TRBJ1-3; D might be TRBD1 (6 bases). CDR1 and CDR2 from the germline V gene are MNHEY and SMNVEV (reference sequence). The CDR3 spans 16 residues. Trimming removed 3 bases from V and 0 bases from J, with 12 bases in between. CDR3 coding DNA: TGTGCCAGCAGTTTGCGCGGGGGCAGCTCTGGAAACACCATATATTTT. Translation: CASSLRGGSSGNTIYF.

The V gene is TRBV20-1, the J gene TRBJ1-2, with 10 bases identical to TRBD1. Germline V gene data show CDR1 as DFQATT and CDR2 as SNEGSKA (reference sequence). The CDR3 has 14 residues. The trim removed 3 bases at V and 6 bases at J, leaving 7 bases unmatched. Here the CDR3 reads CSASTGQGWDGYTF. DNA for the CDR3: TGCAGTGCTAGTACGGGACAGGGGTGGGATGGCTACACCTTC.

V gene TRBV19 combines with J gene TRBJ2-2, with TRBD1 identical over 8 bases. The V segment lost 6 bases and the J segment 5 bases; nucleotides outside the gene matches: 5. CDR1 is LNHDA, CDR2 SQIVND, per germline (reference sequence). The CDR3 is 14 amino acids. CDR3 bases: TGTGCCAGTAGAGACAGGGGTACGACCGGGGAGCTGTTTTTT. As protein: CASRDRGTTGELFF. Filled out from reference TRBV19 and TRBJ2-2, the complete variable domain reads DGGITQSPKYLFRKEGQNVTLSCEQNLNHDAMYWYRQDPGQGLRLIYYSQIVNDFQKGDIAEGYSVSREKKESFPLTVTSAQKNPTAFYLCASRDRGTTGELFFGEGSRLTVL.

The chain recombines TRBV6-1 with TRBJ1-6; D ambiguous. CDR1 MNHNS and CDR2 SASEGT come from the germline V gene. V was shortened by 2 bases and J by 7 bases, with 9 bases between the two germline ends. The CDR3 has 14 amino acids. The CDR3: CASSEMTGNSPLHF. In DNA, the CDR3 is TGTGCCAGCAGTGAAATGACGGGAAATTCACCCCTCCACTTT.

The count of this clone is one. The chain joins TRBV11-2 to TRBJ2-5; TRBD2 aligns across 11 bases. The CDR3 spans 15 residues. J gave up 5 bases and V 3 bases, and 5 bases lay outside the gene matches. Germline loops: CDR1 SGHAT, CDR2 FQNNGV. The CDR3 DNA reads TGTGCCAGCAGCTTTCTAGCGGGAGGAGGGGAGACCCAGTACTTC. Amino acids: CASSFLAGGGETQYF.

This sequence joins TRBV9 and TRBJ1-5; D is uncertain. The CDR3 runs to 13 residues. Per the germline V gene, CDR1 is SGDLS and CDR2 is YYNGEE. Trimming took 4 bases from V and 6 from J, leaving 11 bases between them. In nucleotides, the CDR3 is TGTGCCAGCAGCCCCCACGGGAGTCAGCCCCAGCATTTT. Translated: CASSPHGSQPQHF.

A single count supports this clone. The chain recombines TRBV28 with TRBJ1-2, with a tentative D call TRBD1 (6 bases). The CDR3 has 15 amino acids. Per the germline V gene, CDR1 is MDHEN and CDR2 is SYDVKM. V lost 4 bases and J 4 bases, leaving 16 bases between the germline ends. In nucleotides, the CDR3 is TGTGCCAGCAGTTCCGCACAGGGATCAGGCTATGGCTACACCTTC. This gives the protein CASSSAQGSGYGYTF.

This clone appeared a single time. The chain joins TRBV5-1 to TRBJ1-3; D gene uncertain. The CDR3 is made up of 14 amino acids. CDR1 is SGHRS, CDR2 YFSETQ, per germline. Trimming stripped 0 bases from V and 5 bases from J, with 9 bases between. CDR3 coding DNA: TGCGCCAGCAGCTTGGGGCAAGTAAGAAACACCATATATTTT. Protein sequence: CASSLGQVRNTIYF.

The genes are TRBV10-1 and TRBJ1-4; D possibly corresponds to TRBD1 (6 bases). The germline gives CDR1 WNHNN, CDR2 SYGVQD (reference sequence). The CDR3 loop spans 16 amino acids. Trimming removed 6 bases from V and 5 bases from J, with 19 bases in between. The CDR3 sequence is CASRGRLGAENEKLFF. The DNA of the CDR3 is TGCGCCAGCAGGGGCCGATTGGGGGCAGAGAATGAAAAACTGTTTTTT.

The gene calls are TRBV19 and TRBJ2-1, with 7 nucleotides matching TRBD2. CDR1 is LNHDA, CDR2 SQIVND, per germline (reference sequence). The CDR3 has 14 amino acids. J gave up 4 bases and V 3 bases, and 3 bases lay outside the gene matches. The CDR3 is CASSMGGGYNEQFF. The CDR3 DNA sequence: TGTGCCAGTAGTATGGGCGGGGGATACAATGAGCAGTTCTTC. The full variable domain, completed using reference TRBV19 and TRBJ2-1, is DGGITQSPKYLFRKEGQNVTLSCEQNLNHDAMYWYRQDPGQGLRLIYYSQIVNDFQKGDIAEGYSVSREKKESFPLTVTSAQKNPTAFYLCASSMGGGYNEQFFGPGTRLTVL.

The V call is TRBV9, the J call TRBJ2-1, with D possibly TRBD1 on 8 matching bases. CDR1 SGDLS and CDR2 YYNGEE come from the germline V gene. The CDR3 has 14 residues. V was trimmed by 3 bases and J by 9 bases, leaving 16 bases between them. The CDR3: CASSAITGGGEQFF. The CDR3 DNA reads TGTGCCAGCAGCGCCATCACAGGGGGGGGTGAGCAGTTCTTC. Using reference TRBV9 and TRBJ2-1 for the parts outside the CDR3, the full variable domain is DSGVTQTPKHLITATGQRVTLRCSPRSGDLSVYWYQQSLDQGLQFLIQYYNGEERAKGNILERFSAQQFPDLHSELNLSSLELGDSALYFCASSAITGGGEQFFGPGTRLTVL.

In this sample, this clone turned up a few times. The genes are TRBV28 and TRBJ1-6; D is uncertain. V was clipped by 3 bases and J by 0 bases, with 9 bases between them. Germline CDR1 is MDHEN and CDR2 is SYDVKM. This CDR3 contains 16 residues. The chain's CDR3 is CASSLIGSSYNSPLHF. DNA for the CDR3: TGTGCCAGCAGTTTGATTGGGAGCTCCTATAATTCACCCCTCCACTTT.

V and J are TRBV6-5 and TRBJ2-1, with a possible D match to TRBD1 (5 bases). V was clipped by 6 bases and J by 0 bases, with 12 bases between them. Germline V CDR1 and CDR2: MNHEY, SVGAGI. The CDR3 is made up of 15 amino acids. CDR3 DNA sequence: TGTGCCAGCAGAAGGACATTTAGCTCCTACAATGAGCAGTTCTTC. This codes for CASRRTFSSYNEQFF.